The source of this T cell receptor beta chain is a study of CD8 T cells in ankylosing spondylitis. As the method for making TCR beta libraries, quantitative 5'-RACE with molecular barcodes was used. Via MiXCR, TCRdb re-called the 5' RACE reads, giving one row per CDR3 protein. The profile shows under 950,000 distinct CDR3 sequences, around 17% of them singletons. As concerns this clonotype: Its specificity is unknown.

Study-wide findings and caveats: What seemed typical of ankylosing spondylitis blood was a TCR beta motif built from several highly homologous variants.

CDR1 and CDR2 (germline): SGHVS, FQNEAQ. The CDR3 runs to 15 residues. J was trimmed by 7 bases and V by 1 base; bases with no gene match: 9. The receptor's source is a male donor with ankylosing spondylitis. The sample comprised blood, either unsorted or a sorted T cell fraction (not recorded which). This chain connects TRBV7-8 to TRBJ1-2; 7 bases map to TRBD1. The CDR3 is CASSLGRQGSGGYTF. The DNA of the CDR3 is TGTGCCAGCAGCTTAGGCCGACAGGGATCGGGTGGCTACACCTTC.